Listed below are T cell receptor beta chains from one sample, sequenced in a study of beta chain features in type 1 diabetes. Assay: immunoSEQ multiplex PCR; the TCRdb copy retains only in-frame clones and omits some. The sample includes about 900,000 clones, roughly 17% of them seen just once. The sample was naive CD4+ T cells from blood. The receptors originated from a young woman in good health. Each CDR3 is given without its conserved first and last residue. For some rows the clone size is stated as once, few or many, or as a class when expanded; others skip it.

TRBV4-3,NA,ASSKGLAGAVEQY
TRBV18,NA,ASSPTSGSVTDTQY
TRBV14,NA,ASSPETSGRDPF
TRBV2,NA,ASSRDRAFLSGANVLT
TRBV27,NA,ASSIWVSTGELF
TRBV2,few,ASSRTGRNQPQH
TRBV5-1,few,ASSLLGGRARTDTQY
TRBV6-5,NA,ASSGQWNTGELF
TRBV11-1,NA,ASRKDSSYEQY
TRBV28,NA,ASRPDSLAGVTGELF
TRBV28,few,ASRDPGSYEQY
TRBV5-1,NA,ASSLISGQGSLAGATGELF
TRBV2,few,ASKREGETQY
TRBV7-3,few,ASSPGSVVSGANVLT
TRBV14,NA,ASSQGEGDTQY
TRBV7-8,NA,ASSSLPAGSYEQY
TRBV29-1,NA,SVKQGINQPQH
TRBV19,few,ATSRLARETQY
TRBV9,NA,ASSLSSGRPTNYGYT
TRBV11-1,NA,ASSLGLALYNEQF
TRBV9,NA,ASSVTSGSDNEQF
TRBV7-2,few,ASSLSGGETQY
TRBV27,once,ASRSFLRTGVTGELF
TRBV10-3,NA,AIADGSNEKLF
TRBV4-2,NA,ASSQPGETHEQY
TRBV28,NA,ASSRAGSPLSTEQY
TRBV27,few,ASSAAGTKETQY
TRBV6-1,NA,ASSESGSGNTIY
TRBV20-1,few,SATGYNEQF
TRBV23-1,few,ASSQTLDRSETQY
TRBV5-1,few,ASSAGGTGDQPQH
TRBV29-1,few,SATDPNTGELF
TRBV19,NA,ASSIPIAGVIGELF
TRBV5-1,few,ASTLAGGQETQY
TRBV7-3,NA,ASSQVGGSSGLSYNEQF
TRBV2,few,ASSAGGMDTEAF
TRBV4-3,NA,ASSQVPASGDRGQY
TRBV29-1,few,SLAGGANTQY
TRBV2,few,ASKNSEEETQY
TRBV5-1,NA,ASSLGQGGQPQH
TRBV10-3,NA,AISTQGVVSYNEQF
TRBV29-1,NA,SYIQNTEAF
TRBV28,NA,ASSTTGVREKLF
TRBV7-3,NA,ASSRDGYGYT
TRBV5-4,NA,ASSQPGALNYGYT
TRBV27,few,ASSLLPTGATGELF
TRBV10-3,NA,AISERGQEAQY
TRBV2,NA,ASSEGVQGMPQH
TRBV14,NA,ASSQDLYRGQIYGYT
TRBV27,few,ASSLRGGEKLF
TRBV27,NA,ASSLSGQSSNQPQH